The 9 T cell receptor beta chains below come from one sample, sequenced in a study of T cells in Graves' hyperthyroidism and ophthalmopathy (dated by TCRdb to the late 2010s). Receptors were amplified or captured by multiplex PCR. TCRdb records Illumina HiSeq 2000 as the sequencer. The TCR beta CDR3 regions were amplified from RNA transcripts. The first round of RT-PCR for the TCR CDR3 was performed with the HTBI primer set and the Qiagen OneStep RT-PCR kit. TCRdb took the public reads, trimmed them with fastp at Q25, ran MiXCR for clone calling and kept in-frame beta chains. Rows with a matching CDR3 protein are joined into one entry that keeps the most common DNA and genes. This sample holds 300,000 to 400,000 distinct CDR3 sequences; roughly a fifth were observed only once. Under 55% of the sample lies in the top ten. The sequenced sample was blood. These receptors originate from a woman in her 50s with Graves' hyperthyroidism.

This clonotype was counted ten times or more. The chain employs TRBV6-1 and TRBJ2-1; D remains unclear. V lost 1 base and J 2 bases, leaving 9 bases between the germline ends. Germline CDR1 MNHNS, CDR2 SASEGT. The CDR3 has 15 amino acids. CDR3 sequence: CASSEEGFPYNEQFF. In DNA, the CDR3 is TGTGCCAGCAGTGAAGAAGGATTTCCCTACAATGAGCAGTTCTTC.

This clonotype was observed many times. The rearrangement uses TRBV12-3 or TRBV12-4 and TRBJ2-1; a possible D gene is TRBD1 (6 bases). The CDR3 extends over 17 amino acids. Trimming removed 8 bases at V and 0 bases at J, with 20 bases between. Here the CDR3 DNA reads TGTGCCAGCGTCCCCCACTCGTGGGGGCGCTCCTACAATGAGCAGTTCTTC. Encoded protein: CASVPHSWGRSYNEQFF.

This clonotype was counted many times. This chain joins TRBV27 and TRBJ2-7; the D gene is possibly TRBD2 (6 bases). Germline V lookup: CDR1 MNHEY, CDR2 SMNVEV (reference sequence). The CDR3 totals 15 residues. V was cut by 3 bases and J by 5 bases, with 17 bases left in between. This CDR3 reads CASSLDFSAGNEQYF. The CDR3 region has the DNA TGTGCCAGCAGTTTGGACTTTTCGGCGGGAAACGAGCAGTACTTC.

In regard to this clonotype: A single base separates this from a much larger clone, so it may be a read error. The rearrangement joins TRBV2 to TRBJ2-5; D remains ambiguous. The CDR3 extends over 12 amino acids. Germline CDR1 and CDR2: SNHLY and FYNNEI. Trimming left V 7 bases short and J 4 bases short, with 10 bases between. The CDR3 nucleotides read TGTGCCAGCACCGCAAGATTAGAGACCCAGTACTTC. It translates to CASTARLETQYF. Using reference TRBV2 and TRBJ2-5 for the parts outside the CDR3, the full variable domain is EPEVTQTPSHQVTQMGQEVILRCVPISNHLYFYWYRQILGQKVEFLVSFYNNEISEKSEIFDDQFSVERPDGSNFTLKIRSTKLEDSAMYFCASTARLETQYFGPGTRLLVL.

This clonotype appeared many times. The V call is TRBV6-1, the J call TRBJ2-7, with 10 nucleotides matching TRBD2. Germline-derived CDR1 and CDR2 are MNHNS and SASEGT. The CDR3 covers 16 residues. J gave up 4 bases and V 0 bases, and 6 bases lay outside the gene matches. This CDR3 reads CASSEAAGLADYEQYF. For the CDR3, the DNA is TGTGCCAGCAGTGAAGCGGCTGGACTAGCGGATTACGAGCAGTACTTC.

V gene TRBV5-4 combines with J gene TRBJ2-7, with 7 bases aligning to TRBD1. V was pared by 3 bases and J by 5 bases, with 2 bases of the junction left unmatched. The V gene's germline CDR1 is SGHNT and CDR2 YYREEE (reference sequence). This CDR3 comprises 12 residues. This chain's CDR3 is CASSSQGHEQYF. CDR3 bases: TGTGCCAGCAGCTCACAGGGGCACGAGCAGTACTTC. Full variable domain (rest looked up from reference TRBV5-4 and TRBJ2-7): ETGVTQSPTHLIKTRGQQVTLRCSSQSGHNTVSWYQQALGQGPQFIFQYYREEENGRGNFPPRFSGLQFPNYSSELNVNALELDDSALYLCASSSQGHEQYFGPGTRLTVT.

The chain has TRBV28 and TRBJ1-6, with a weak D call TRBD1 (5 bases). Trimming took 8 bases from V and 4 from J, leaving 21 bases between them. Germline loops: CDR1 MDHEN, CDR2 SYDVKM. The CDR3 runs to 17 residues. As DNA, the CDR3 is TGTGCCAGCGCTAACGAGGCAGGGCGTGAATATAATTCACCCCTCCACTTT. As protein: CASANEAGREYNSPLHF.

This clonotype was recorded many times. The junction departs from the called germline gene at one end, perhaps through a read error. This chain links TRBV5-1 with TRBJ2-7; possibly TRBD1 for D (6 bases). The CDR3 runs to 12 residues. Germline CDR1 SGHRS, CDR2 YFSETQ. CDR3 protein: CASSPRGYEQYF. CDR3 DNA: TGTGCCAGCAGTCCCAGGGGATACGAGCAGTACTTC. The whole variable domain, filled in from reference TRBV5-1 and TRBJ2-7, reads KAGVTQTPRYLIKTRGQQVTLSCSPISGHRSVSWYQQTPGQGLQFLFEYFSETQRNKGNFPGRFSGRQFSNSRSEMNVSTLELGDSALYLCASSPRGYEQYFGPGTRLTVT.

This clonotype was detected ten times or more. The CDR3 nucleotides are TGTGCCAGCAGTGAAGCGCAGGGCATGGGCTACGAGCAGTACTTC. It codes for CASSEAQGMGYEQYF. The chain joins TRBV2 to TRBJ2-7, with D possibly TRBD1 on 5 matching bases. The CDR3 runs 15 residues. Germline V CDR1 and CDR2: SNHLY, FYNNEI. The germline V and J ends were trimmed by 0 bases and 3 bases, with 12 bases remaining between them. The full variable domain, its missing parts supplied by reference TRBV2 and TRBJ2-7, is EPEVTQTPSHQVTQMGQEVILRCVPISNHLYFYWYRQILGQKVEFLVSFYNNEISEKSEIFDDQFSVERPDGSNFTLKIRSTKLEDSAMYFCASSEAQGMGYEQYFGPGTRLTVT.